A single sample is the source of the 19 T cell receptor beta chains below, sequenced in a study of response to subunit inactivated influenza vaccine. Using its own MiXCR run on the RT-PCR reads, TCRdb lists one record per CDR3 protein. The table shows about half a million distinct CDR3 sequences, with about 10% occurring only once. Source: PBMCs from blood, taken roughly 47 days after vaccination. The source is a man aged 50 to 60 who received an inactivated influenza vaccine.

This clonotype was counted between two and nine times. This rearrangement joins TRBV6-6 to TRBJ2-5; D unresolved. From germline, CDR1 is MNHNY and CDR2 SVGAGI (reference sequence). CDR3 length: 12 residues. V was pared by 6 bases and J by 5 bases, with 10 bases between. DNA of the CDR3: TGTGCCAGCAGCCGCCGAATGGAGACCCAGTACTTC. Its protein product is CASSRRMETQYF.

A remark on this clonotype: The junction departs from the called germline gene at one end, perhaps through a read error. V is TRBV20-1 and J is TRBJ2-1; D possibly corresponds to TRBD2 (5 bases). Germline loops: CDR1 DFQATT, CDR2 SNEGSKA (reference sequence). The CDR3 spans 17 residues. The CDR3 sequence: CCARDRRITSSYNEQFF. For the CDR3, the DNA is TGCTGTGCTAGAGATAGGAGGATCACCTCCTCCTACAATGAGCAGTTCTTC.

The CDR3 DNA reads as TGTGCCAGCAGTCCGGACAGGGGGGCGTATGCTTTCTTT. Its translation is CASSPDRGAYAFF. This rearrangement joins TRBV6-6 to TRBJ1-1; 10 bases agree with TRBD1. The J segment lost 11 bases and the V segment lost 5 bases, leaving 8 bases of the junction unmatched. Germline-derived CDR1 and CDR2 are MNHNY and SVGAGI (reference sequence). The CDR3 runs 13 residues.

This clonotype was recorded many times. A junction boundary mismatches the germline segment, possibly from a read error. The rearrangement links TRBV20-1 to TRBJ2-7; TRBD1 agrees at 9 bases. Looked up from germline, CDR1 is DFQATT and CDR2 is SNEGSKA (reference sequence). The CDR3 runs to 13 residues. The CDR3 here is CSATGTGPYVQYF. For the CDR3, the DNA is TGCAGTGCGACCGGGACAGGGCCGTACGTGCAGTACTTC.

The chain couples TRBV28 to TRBJ2-1; 9 positions match TRBD2. The CDR3 is 14 amino acids. V gave up 5 bases and J gave up 4 bases; unmatched junction bases: 3. Per germline, CDR1 MDHEN and CDR2 SYDVKM. The DNA for the CDR3 is TGTGCCAGCAGTATAGCGGGGGAGTACAATGAGCAGTTCTTC. Amino acids: CASSIAGEYNEQFF.

In its sample, this clonotype was seen many times. CDR3 DNA: TGCGCCAGCAGCTTGGAGACCAACAATGAGCAGTTCTTC. This translates into CASSLETNNEQFF. The chain employs TRBV5-1 and TRBJ2-1; D ambiguous. The V end lost 0 bases, the J end lost 5 bases, and 6 bases lay between the germline ends. Germline assignment: CDR1 SGHRS and CDR2 YFSETQ. The CDR3 is 13 amino acids.

V gene TRBV9 combines with J gene TRBJ1-1; 11 bases fit TRBD1. This CDR3 has 16 residues. Germline V lookup: CDR1 SGDLS, CDR2 YYNGEE. After removal of 4 bases from V and 4 bases from J, the junction contained 9 bases not matched to a gene. The CDR3 region is CASSPRTGGRGTEAFF. DNA of the CDR3: TGTGCCAGCAGCCCTCGGACAGGGGGCCGGGGCACTGAAGCTTTCTTT.

This chain uses TRBV28 with TRBJ2-1; possibly TRBD1 for D (6 bases). CDR3 size: 13 residues. V was cut by 6 bases and J by 5 bases, with 11 bases left in between. CDR1 and CDR2 (germline): MDHEN, SYDVKM. CDR3 region: CASSGTPDNEQFF. CDR3 DNA: TGTGCCAGCAGCGGGACACCCGACAATGAGCAGTTCTTC.

The gene calls are TRBV7-9 and TRBJ2-5; a possible D gene is TRBD2 (5 bases). CDR3 length: 13 amino acids. The ends were cut back, 6 bases at V and 4 bases at J, with 12 bases in the middle. CDR1 SEHNR and CDR2 FQNEAQ come from the germline V gene (reference sequence). The chain's CDR3 is CASSSTRRETQYF. Written as DNA, the CDR3 is TGTGCCAGCAGTTCTACTAGGAGAGAGACCCAGTACTTC.

This clonotype was counted only a few times. The chain carries TRBV20-1 and TRBJ2-1, with 10 bases that match TRBD2. Germline V lookup: CDR1 DFQATT, CDR2 SNEGSKA (reference sequence). This CDR3 region has 15 residues. The V and J ends lost 3 bases and 6 bases, in that order; junction bases with no gene match: 8. The CDR3 DNA reads as TGCAGTGCTAGGCGGACTAGCGGAGATTTCAATGAGCAGTTCTTC. Translated: CSARRTSGDFNEQFF.

The chain combines TRBV3-1 with TRBJ2-3; unclear D gene. Looked up from germline, CDR1 is LGHDT and CDR2 is YNNKEL (reference sequence). V was trimmed by 0 bases and J by 6 bases, leaving 7 bases between them. This CDR3 contains 13 residues. The CDR3, as DNA: TGTGCCAGCAGCCAAGATCTCCAGGATACGCAGTATTTT. It specifies CASSQDLQDTQYF.

The rearrangement joins TRBV7-8 to TRBJ2-6; D gene uncertain. Trimming shortened V by 1 base and J by 0 bases, and 10 bases separated the two germline ends. Germline loops: CDR1 SGHVS, CDR2 FQNEAQ. This CDR3 comprises 17 residues. Here the CDR3 reads CASSLVSGYSGANVLTF. CDR3 DNA: TGTGCCAGCAGCTTAGTTTCAGGTTACTCTGGGGCCAACGTCCTGACTTTC.

This chain connects TRBV15 to TRBJ2-7; D may be TRBD2 (5 bases). The CDR3 is 15 residues long. Trimming left V 1 base short and J 2 bases short, with 12 bases between. The germline CDR1 and CDR2 sequences are LNHNV and YYDKDF (reference sequence). CDR3 sequence: CATSRGTRVPYEQYF. The DNA of the CDR3 is TGTGCCACCAGCAGAGGGACGAGGGTACCCTACGAGCAGTACTTC.

This clonotype came up a few times. CDR3 nucleotide sequence: TGCAGTGCTAGTCCCGGAGGATCCTACGAGCAGTACTTC. Protein sequence: CSASPGGSYEQYF. The chain combines TRBV20-1 with TRBJ2-7, with D possibly being TRBD2 (5 bases). The CDR3 covers 13 residues. The V gene lost 3 bases and the J gene lost 1 base, with 10 bases spanning the gap. Germline CDR1 and CDR2: DFQATT and SNEGSKA (reference sequence).

Only a few counts were recorded for this clonotype. This CDR3 reads CSARMITQYF. The CDR3 DNA follows: TGCAGTGCTAGAATGATTACGCAGTATTTT. The chain has TRBV20-1 and TRBJ2-3; D is unresolved. Germline CDR1 reads DFQATT; CDR2 reads SNEGSKA (reference sequence). With 2 bases removed from V and 8 bases from J, the gap between germline ends came to 5 bases. CDR3 length equals 10 residues.

The gene calls are TRBV5-1 and TRBJ2-1; tentative D call: TRBD2 (6 bases). This CDR3 spans 14 amino acids. Germline V gene data show CDR1 as SGHRS and CDR2 as YFSETQ. The germline V and J ends were trimmed by 3 bases and 4 bases, with 11 bases remaining between them. In nucleotides, the CDR3 is TGCGCCAGCAGCTCCGGGACTGAGTACAATGAGCAGTTCTTC. Its translation is CASSSGTEYNEQFF.

A few counts support this clonotype. The chain is built from TRBV27 and TRBJ1-2; no firm D call. CDR3 length: 13 residues. V lost 0 bases and J 14 bases, leaving 16 bases between the germline ends. Germline V gene lookup returns CDR1 MNHEY and CDR2 SMNVEV (reference sequence). CDR3 loop: CASSLSLDVRLTF. The CDR3 DNA reads TGTGCCAGCAGTTTATCGCTCGACGTTCGGTTAACCTTC.

This clonotype was seen more than once but under ten times. The chain employs TRBV29-1 and TRBJ1-2; D is undetermined. Germline V CDR1 and CDR2: SQVTM, ANQGSEA. The CDR3 covers 12 residues. V lost 3 bases and J 6 bases, leaving 11 bases between the germline ends. The CDR3 spells CSVDGPTDGYTF. The DNA of the CDR3 is TGCAGCGTTGATGGGCCAACTGATGGCTACACCTTC.

The chain combines TRBV20-1 with TRBJ2-5, with 7 bases aligning to TRBD1. Trimming took 3 bases from V and 5 from J; bases not matched to a gene: 9. The CDR3 runs to 14 residues. The germline V gene has CDR1 DFQATT and CDR2 SNEGSKA (reference sequence). In nucleotides, the CDR3 is TGCAGTGCTAGGCCGACAGGGATCGGGGAGACCCAGTACTTC. Translation: CSARPTGIGETQYF.